This is a list of T cell receptor beta chains from one sample in a study of blood T cell repertoires in COVID-19. Data came from immunoSEQ multiplex PCR; TCRdb stores just in-frame clones and leaves some out. In the table there are approximately 190,000 clones, 80% to 90% of which are singletons. The specimen sequenced was peripheral blood. Every receptor here comes from a man between 25 and 39 years old with active or convalescent COVID-19. CDR3s leave out the opening cysteine and the closing phenylalanine or tryptophan.

J gene,V gene,CDR3 protein
TRBJ1-6,TRBV9,ASSVDLGSSYNSPLH
TRBJ2-2,TRBV7-9,ASSSPGANTGELF
TRBJ1-1,TRBV4-2,ASSHPPGQTNTEAF
TRBJ1-2,TRBV28,ASSLSFPTVPRSYT
TRBJ1-2,TRBV24-1,ATSDLSSGPDGYT
TRBJ1-1,TRBV6-5,ASSLYRVSNTEAF
TRBJ1-4,TRBV6-5,ASSPREGREKLF
TRBJ1-1,TRBV2,ASRVGTEAF
TRBJ1-2,TRBV5-6,ASSTGYGYT
TRBJ1-5,TRBV7-2,ASTPGQANQPQH
TRBJ1-1,TRBV4-3,ASSLSGTANTEAF
TRBJ2-7,TRBV2,ASRGDRGSSYEQY
TRBJ2-1,TRBV23-1,ASSQGTGGSYNEQF
TRBJ1-5,TRBV28,ASSSGQGNGQPQH
TRBJ2-1,TRBV2,ASEAGSSYNEQF
TRBJ1-5,TRBV6-2/TRBV6-3,ASSRAQNRDQPQH
TRBJ2-7,TRBV5-1,ASSFNTYEQY
TRBJ1-4,TRBV19,ASSLQGFREKLF
TRBJ2-1,TRBV5-1,ASSRLQGNNEQF
TRBJ2-2,TRBV19,ATTQGAVTGELF
TRBJ1-2,TRBV4-1,ASSLGQGVANYGYT
TRBJ2-7,TRBV27,ASSLPPDLGGEQY
TRBJ2-7,TRBV10-2,ASSFSQAYEQY
TRBJ1-5,TRBV6-2/TRBV6-3,ASSYSTGQGHQPQH
TRBJ1-1,TRBV24-1,ATSDSTQATEAF
TRBJ2-5,TRBV24-1,ATSDLVGVRETQY
TRBJ2-7,TRBV27,ASRQNQAYEQY
TRBJ2-3,TRBV30,AWSLPTGGSTDTQY
TRBJ2-1,TRBV24-1,ATSDILDNEQF
TRBJ2-4,TRBV4-3,ASSRSDSNIQY
TRBJ1-2,TRBV6-5,ATAGSQGGYT
TRBJ1-2,TRBV7-9,ASSPGQGDYGYT
TRBJ2-5,TRBV19,ASSILIAGPQETQY
TRBJ1-1,TRBV7-2,ASSLAARNTEAF
TRBJ1-1,TRBV28,ASSLFREAF
TRBJ2-7,TRBV6-5,ASSLPGYEQY
TRBJ1-1,TRBV7-2,ASSLGGTGNTEAF
TRBJ2-7,TRBV7-9,ASSLEEGPYEQY
TRBJ1-2,TRBV6-5,ASSYSSQGNGYT
TRBJ2-7,TRBV11-2,ASSPRTSDSYEQY
TRBJ2-6,TRBV28,ASSTGHLSGANVLT
TRBJ1-2,TRBV14,ASSRTTGRSSYGYT
TRBJ1-5,TRBV4-3,ASSHPAILGGYSNQPQH
TRBJ2-3,TRBV6-5,ASLSGTDTQY
TRBJ1-1,TRBV28,ASSVPATGEDTEAF
TRBJ2-3,TRBV3-1/TRBV3-2,ASSQEGRGADTQY
TRBJ1-2,TRBV7-9,ASSNKTGTGYGYT
TRBJ2-3,TRBV28,ASSLWSGGSTDTQY
TRBJ1-4,TRBV30,AWRSGGLSEKLF
TRBJ2-2,TRBV24-1,ATSDFAGKAPGELF
TRBJ1-5,TRBV30,AWSAGQGLEPQH
TRBJ2-2,TRBV6-1,ASSDPDNPGGSNTGELF
TRBJ2-3,TRBV5-1,ASSDPGQVLTGGDSTDTQY
TRBJ1-2,TRBV28,ASSRTTGGYGYT
TRBJ1-1,TRBV7-8,ASSLTEHYTEAF
TRBJ2-3,TRBV5-1,ASSLGGHDGDTQY
TRBJ2-5,TRBV10-1,ASSETRVQETQY
TRBJ2-2,TRBV5-1,ASSLSSSLGELF
TRBJ1-1,TRBV7-3,ASSGRTENTEAF